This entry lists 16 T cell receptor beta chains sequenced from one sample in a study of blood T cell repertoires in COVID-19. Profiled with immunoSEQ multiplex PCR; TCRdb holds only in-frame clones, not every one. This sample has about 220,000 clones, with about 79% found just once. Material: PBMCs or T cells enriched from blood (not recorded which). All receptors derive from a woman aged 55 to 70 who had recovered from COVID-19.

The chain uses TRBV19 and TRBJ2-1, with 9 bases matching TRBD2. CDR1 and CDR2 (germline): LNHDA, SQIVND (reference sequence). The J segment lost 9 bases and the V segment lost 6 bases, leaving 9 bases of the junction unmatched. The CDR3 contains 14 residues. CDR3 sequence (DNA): TGTGCCAGTAGCAAGCGGGAGGCCCTGGGTGAGCAGTTCTTC. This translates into CASSKREALGEQFF.

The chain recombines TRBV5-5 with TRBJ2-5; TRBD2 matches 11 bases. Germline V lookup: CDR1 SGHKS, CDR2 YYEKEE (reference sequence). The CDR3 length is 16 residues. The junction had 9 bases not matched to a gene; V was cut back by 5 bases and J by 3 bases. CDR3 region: CASSSTSGALKETQYF. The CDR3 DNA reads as TGTGCCAGCAGTTCGACTAGCGGGGCCCTTAAAGAGACCCAGTACTTC.

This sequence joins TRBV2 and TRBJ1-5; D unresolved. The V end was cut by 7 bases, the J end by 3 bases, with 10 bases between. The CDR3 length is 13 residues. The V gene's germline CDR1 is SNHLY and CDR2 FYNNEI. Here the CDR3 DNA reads TGTGCCAGCATGCGGCTTGACAATCAGCCCCAGCATTTT. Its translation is CASMRLDNQPQHF. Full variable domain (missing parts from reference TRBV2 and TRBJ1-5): EPEVTQTPSHQVTQMGQEVILRCVPISNHLYFYWYRQILGQKVEFLVSFYNNEISEKSEIFDDQFSVERPDGSNFTLKIRSTKLEDSAMYFCASMRLDNQPQHFGDGTRLSIL.

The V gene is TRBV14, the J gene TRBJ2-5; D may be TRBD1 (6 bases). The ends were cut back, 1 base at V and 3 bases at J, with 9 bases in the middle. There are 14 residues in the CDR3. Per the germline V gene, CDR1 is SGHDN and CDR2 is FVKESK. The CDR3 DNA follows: TGTGCCAGCAGCCAAGTACAGGGAAAAGAGACCCAGTACTTC. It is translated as CASSQVQGKETQYF.

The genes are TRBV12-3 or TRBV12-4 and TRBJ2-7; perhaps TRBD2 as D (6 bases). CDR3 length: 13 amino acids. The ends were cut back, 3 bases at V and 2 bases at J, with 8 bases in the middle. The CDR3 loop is CASSLSGAYEQYF. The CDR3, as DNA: TGTGCCAGCAGTTTGTCGGGGGCCTACGAGCAGTACTTC.

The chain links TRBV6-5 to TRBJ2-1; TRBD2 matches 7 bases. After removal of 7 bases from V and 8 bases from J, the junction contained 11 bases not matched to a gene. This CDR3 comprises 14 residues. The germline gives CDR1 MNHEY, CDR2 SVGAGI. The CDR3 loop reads CASTRSRGRDEQFF. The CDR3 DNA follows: TGTGCCAGCACCAGAAGCCGGGGGAGGGATGAGCAGTTCTTC.

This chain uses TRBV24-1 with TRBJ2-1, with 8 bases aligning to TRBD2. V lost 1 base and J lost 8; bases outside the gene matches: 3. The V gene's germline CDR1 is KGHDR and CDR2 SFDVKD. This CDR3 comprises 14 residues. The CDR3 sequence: CATSDFGRGDEQFF. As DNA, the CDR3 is TGTGCCACCAGTGATTTCGGGCGGGGGGATGAGCAGTTCTTC.

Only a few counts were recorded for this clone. CDR3 amino acids: CASTLTGGNTDTQYF. The DNA of the CDR3 is TGCGCCAGCACCCTTACAGGGGGGAACACAGATACGCAGTATTTT. V and J are TRBV5-1 and TRBJ2-3, with 8 bases matching TRBD1. Germline CDR1 is SGHRS and CDR2 is YFSETQ. The V and J ends lost 6 bases and 2 bases, in that order; junction bases with no gene match: 8. This CDR3 region has 15 residues.

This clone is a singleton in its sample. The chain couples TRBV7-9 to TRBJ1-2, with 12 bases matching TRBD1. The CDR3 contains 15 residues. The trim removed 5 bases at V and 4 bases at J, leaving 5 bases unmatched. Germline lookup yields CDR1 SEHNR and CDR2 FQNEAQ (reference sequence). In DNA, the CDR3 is TGTGCCAGCAGCCCCGGGACAGGGGGCTCCTATGGCTACACCTTC. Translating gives CASSPGTGGSYGYTF. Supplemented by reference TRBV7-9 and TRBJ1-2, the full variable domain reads DTGVSQNPRHKITKRGQNVTFRCDPISEHNRLYWYRQTLGQGPEFLTYFQNEAQLEKSRLLSDRFSAERPKGSFSTLEIQRTEQGDSAMYLCASSPGTGGSYGYTFGSGTRLTVV.

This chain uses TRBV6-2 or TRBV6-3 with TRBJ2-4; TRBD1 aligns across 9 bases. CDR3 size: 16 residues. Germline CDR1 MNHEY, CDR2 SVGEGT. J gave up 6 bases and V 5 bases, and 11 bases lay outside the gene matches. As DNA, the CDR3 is TGTGCCAGCAGTCCCCGCCGGGACAGGGTTTCAAACATTCAGTACTTC. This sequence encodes CASSPRRDRVSNIQYF.

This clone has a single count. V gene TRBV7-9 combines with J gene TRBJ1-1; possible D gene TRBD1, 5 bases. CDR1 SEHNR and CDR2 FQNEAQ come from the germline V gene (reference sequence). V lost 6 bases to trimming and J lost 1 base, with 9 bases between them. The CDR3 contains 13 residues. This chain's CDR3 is CASRDGGNTEAFF. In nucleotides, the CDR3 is TGTGCCAGCAGGGACGGGGGGAACACTGAAGCTTTCTTT.

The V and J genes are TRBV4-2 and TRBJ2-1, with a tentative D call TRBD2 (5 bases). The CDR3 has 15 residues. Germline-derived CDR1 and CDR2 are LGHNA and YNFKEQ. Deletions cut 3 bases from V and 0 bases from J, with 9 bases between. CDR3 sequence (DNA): TGTGCCAGCAGCCATGAGGGATACTCCTACAATGAGCAGTTCTTC. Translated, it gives CASSHEGYSYNEQFF.

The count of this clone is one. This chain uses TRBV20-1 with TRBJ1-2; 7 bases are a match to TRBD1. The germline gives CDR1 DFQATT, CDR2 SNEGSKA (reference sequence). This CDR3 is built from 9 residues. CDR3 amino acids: CRTGSGYTF. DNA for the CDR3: TGCAGGACAGGGAGCGGCTACACCTTC.

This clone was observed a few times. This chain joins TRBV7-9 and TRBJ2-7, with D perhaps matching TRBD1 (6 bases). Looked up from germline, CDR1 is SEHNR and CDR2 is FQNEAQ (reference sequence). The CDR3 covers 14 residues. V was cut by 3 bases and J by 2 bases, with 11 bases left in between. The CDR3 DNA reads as TGTGCCAGCAGCTTTTCCGGACAGACCTACGAGCAGTACTTC. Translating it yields CASSFSGQTYEQYF. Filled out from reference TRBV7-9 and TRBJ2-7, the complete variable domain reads DTGVSQNPRHKITKRGQNVTFRCDPISEHNRLYWYRQTLGQGPEFLTYFQNEAQLEKSRLLSDRFSAERPKGSFSTLEIQRTEQGDSAMYLCASSFSGQTYEQYFGPGTRLTVT.

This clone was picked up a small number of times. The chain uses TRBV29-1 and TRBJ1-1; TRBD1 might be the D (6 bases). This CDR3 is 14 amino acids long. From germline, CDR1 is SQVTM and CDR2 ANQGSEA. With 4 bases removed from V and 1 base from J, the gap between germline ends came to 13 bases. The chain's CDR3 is CSVGGGGSNTEAFF. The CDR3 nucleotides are TGCAGCGTTGGAGGGGGTGGATCGAACACTGAAGCTTTCTTT.

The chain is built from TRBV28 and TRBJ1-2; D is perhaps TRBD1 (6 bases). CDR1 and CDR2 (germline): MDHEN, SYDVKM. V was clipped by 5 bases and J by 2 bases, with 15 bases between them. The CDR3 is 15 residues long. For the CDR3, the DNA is TGTGCCAGCAGTGATAGCAGGGGAGGGAACTATGGCTACACCTTC. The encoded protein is CASSDSRGGNYGYTF.